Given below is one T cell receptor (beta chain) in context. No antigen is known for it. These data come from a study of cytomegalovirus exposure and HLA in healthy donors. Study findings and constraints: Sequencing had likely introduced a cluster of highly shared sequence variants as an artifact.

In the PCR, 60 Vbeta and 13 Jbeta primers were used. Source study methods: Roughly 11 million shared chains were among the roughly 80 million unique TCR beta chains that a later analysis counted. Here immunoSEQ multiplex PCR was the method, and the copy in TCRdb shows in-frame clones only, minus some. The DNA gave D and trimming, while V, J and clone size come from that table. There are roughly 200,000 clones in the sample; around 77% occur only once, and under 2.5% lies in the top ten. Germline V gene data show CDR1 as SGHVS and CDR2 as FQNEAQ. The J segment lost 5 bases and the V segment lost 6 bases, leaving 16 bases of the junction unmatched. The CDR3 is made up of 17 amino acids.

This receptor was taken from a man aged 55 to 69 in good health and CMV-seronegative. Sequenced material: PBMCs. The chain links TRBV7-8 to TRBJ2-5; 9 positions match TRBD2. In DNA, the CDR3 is TGTGCCAGCAGTTTATCCTTAGCGGGAGCTGGGTTTGAGACCCAGTACTTC. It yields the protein CASSLSLAGAGFETQYF.